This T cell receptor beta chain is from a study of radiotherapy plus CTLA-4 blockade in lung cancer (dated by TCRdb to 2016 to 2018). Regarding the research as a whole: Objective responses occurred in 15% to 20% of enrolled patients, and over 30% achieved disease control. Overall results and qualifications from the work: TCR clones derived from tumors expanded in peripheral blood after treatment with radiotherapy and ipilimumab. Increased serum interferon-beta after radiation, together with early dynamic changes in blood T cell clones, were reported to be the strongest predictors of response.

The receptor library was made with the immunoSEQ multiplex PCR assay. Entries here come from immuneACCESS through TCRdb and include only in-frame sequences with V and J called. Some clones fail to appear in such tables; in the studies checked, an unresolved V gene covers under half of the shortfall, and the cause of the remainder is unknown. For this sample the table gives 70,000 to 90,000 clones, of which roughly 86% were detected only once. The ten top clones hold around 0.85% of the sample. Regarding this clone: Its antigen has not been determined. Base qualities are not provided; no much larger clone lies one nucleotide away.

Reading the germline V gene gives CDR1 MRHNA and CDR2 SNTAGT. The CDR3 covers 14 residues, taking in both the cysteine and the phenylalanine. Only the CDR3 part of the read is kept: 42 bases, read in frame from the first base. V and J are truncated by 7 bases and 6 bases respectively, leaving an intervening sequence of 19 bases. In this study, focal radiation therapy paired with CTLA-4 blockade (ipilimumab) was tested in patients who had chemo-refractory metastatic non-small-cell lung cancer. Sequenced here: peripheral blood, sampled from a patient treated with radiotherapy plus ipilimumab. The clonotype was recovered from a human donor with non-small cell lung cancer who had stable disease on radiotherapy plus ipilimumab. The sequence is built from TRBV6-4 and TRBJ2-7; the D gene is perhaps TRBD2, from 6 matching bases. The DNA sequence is TGTGCCAGCACGAGGGACTCTCTCTCAGGCGAGCAGTACTTC. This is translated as CASTRDSLSGEQYF.